This paragraph reports one T cell receptor (beta chain). Amplified TCR beta CDR3 regions came from RNA transcripts. With the HTBI primer set, the TCR CDR3 went through a first round of RT-PCR. TCRdb passed the multiplex PCR reads through MiXCR, listing each CDR3 protein once. The repertoire holds 300,000 to 400,000 distinct CDR3 sequences, with about 15% as singletons. The sample originates from a study of T cells in Graves' hyperthyroidism and ophthalmopathy. This CDR3 contains 13 residues. Unmatched junction bases numbered 3, after V lost 5 bases and J lost 4 bases. Per germline, CDR1 KGHSH and CDR2 LQKENI.

The material sequenced was blood. This TCR was sampled from an older woman with Graves' hyperthyroidism. The genes are TRBV18 and TRBJ2-3; 7 nucleotides align to TRBD2. The CDR3: CASSGGSPDTQYF. CDR3 nucleotides: TGTGCCAGCTCAGGCGGGAGTCCAGATACGCAGTATTTT.